The 12 T cell receptor beta chains given below trace back to one sample, sequenced in a study of T-cell memory formation after mild COVID-19. TCRdb re-derived calls from the 5' RACE reads in MiXCR, one entry per CDR3 protein. The profile shows some 130,000 distinct CDR3 sequences, approximately 15% of them singletons. Source material: PBMCs or a T cell subset sorted from them (not recorded which). All receptors come from an adult woman who had mild COVID-19 (a few samples of this study predate the infection). Cell type and time point are not known.

This clonotype was counted only a few times. The J gene is TRBJ1-2, the V gene TRBV5-6; D uncertain. This CDR3 spans 15 amino acids. Germline V CDR1 and CDR2: SGHDT, YYEEEE. The ends were cut back, 0 bases at V and 8 bases at J, with 17 bases in the middle. This CDR3 is CASSLGWQAQGGYTF. In DNA form, the CDR3 reads TGTGCCAGCAGCTTGGGATGGCAGGCCCAAGGAGGCTACACCTTC.

The V gene is TRBV2, the J gene TRBJ2-3, with 7 bases that match TRBD2. The CDR3 length is 15 residues. Germline CDR1 and CDR2: SNHLY and FYNNEI. J lost 0 bases, V lost 4 bases, and 4 bases had no gene match. The CDR3 region has the DNA TGTGCCAGCAGTGCGGGAGGCGCCAGCACAGATACGCAGTATTTT. Residues: CASSAGGASTDTQYF.

This clonotype has just a few counts. The J gene is TRBJ2-7, the V gene TRBV9; D gene uncertain. In germline, CDR1 is SGDLS, CDR2 YYNGEE. V lost 3 bases and J 5 bases, leaving 15 bases between the germline ends. The CDR3 is made up of 14 amino acids. In DNA form, the CDR3 reads TGTGCCAGCAGCGAAGATCCCTCTCAGGACGAGCAGTACTTC. This translates into CASSEDPSQDEQYF.

There are a few counts of this clonotype. V gene TRBV14 combines with J gene TRBJ2-7, with 7 bases fitting TRBD1. V lost 2 bases and J lost 1; bases outside the gene matches: 2. The CDR3 has 14 amino acids. Germline V gene data show CDR1 as SGHDN and CDR2 as FVKESK. The CDR3 DNA follows: TGTGCCAGCAGCCAATACAGGGGATCCTACGAGCAGTACTTC. Protein product: CASSQYRGSYEQYF.

In this sample, this clonotype turned up a few times. The CDR3 coding sequence is TGTGCCAGTAGCCCAGGACAGGGAGGCGAGCAGTACTTC. Translated, it gives CASSPGQGGEQYF. The rearrangement joins TRBV6-6 to TRBJ2-7, with 8 nucleotides matching TRBD1. The CDR3 is 13 amino acids. Per germline, CDR1 MNHNY and CDR2 SVGAGI (reference sequence). Trimming removed 9 bases from V and 6 bases from J; junction bases left unmatched: 10.

This clonotype was observed at least ten times. The J gene is TRBJ2-1, the V gene TRBV5-1, with a tentative D call TRBD2 (7 bases). Trimming took off 0 bases at V and 6 bases at J, with 16 bases between the two ends. The CDR3 has 16 amino acids. Germline V gene sequence: CDR1 SGHRS, CDR2 YFSETQ. The CDR3 nucleotides read TGCGCCAGCAGCTTGGAAGGTGGGGGGGCCGGCAATGAGCAGTTCTTC. Protein: CASSLEGGGAGNEQFF.

The chain combines TRBV6-1 with TRBJ1-3; a weak D match, TRBD1 (5 bases). The CDR3 runs 16 residues. V gave up 0 bases and J gave up 4 bases, with 13 bases separating them. CDR1 MNHNS and CDR2 SASEGT come from the germline V gene. The DNA for the CDR3 is TGTGCCAGCAGTGAAGCGGGGACCGCAGCGGGAAACACCATATATTTT. Protein sequence: CASSEAGTAAGNTIYF.

The chain combines TRBV7-8 with TRBJ2-7, with 7 bases matching TRBD1. Germline V gene lookup returns CDR1 SGHVS and CDR2 FQNEAQ. The CDR3 runs 14 residues. Trimming at V came to 7 bases and at J to 3 bases, leaving 9 bases not matched to a gene. For the CDR3, the DNA is TGTGCCAGCACCAGCTCCGGGACAGACTACGAGCAGTACTTC. It is translated as CASTSSGTDYEQYF. The full variable domain, rest sourced from reference TRBV7-8 and TRBJ2-7, is GAGVSQSPRYKVAKRGQDVALRCDPISGHVSLFWYQQALGQGPEFLTYFQNEAQLDKSGLPSDRFFAERPEGSVSTLKIQRTQQEDSAVYLCASTSSGTDYEQYFGPGTRLTVT.

This clonotype was found a few times. This rearrangement joins TRBV20-1 to TRBJ2-5, with D perhaps TRBD1 or TRBD2 (5 bases each). Germline CDR1 reads DFQATT; CDR2 reads SNEGSKA (reference sequence). The CDR3 is 13 amino acids. With 5 bases removed from V and 5 bases from J, the gap between germline ends came to 15 bases. The CDR3 reads CSAVWGPPETQYF. The CDR3 bases are TGCAGTGCTGTTTGGGGACCCCCGGAGACCCAGTACTTC.

The gene calls are TRBV7-3 and TRBJ2-3, with 8 bases that match TRBD2. Trimming cost V 1 base and J 1 base; bases outside gene matches: 10. CDR3 length: 18 amino acids. The germline V gene encodes CDR1 SGHTA and CDR2 FQGTGA. The CDR3 sequence: CASSLKNRGGRGTDTQYF. CDR3 in DNA: TGTGCCAGCAGCTTAAAAAACCGGGGGGGCCGTGGCACAGATACGCAGTATTTT.

The chain has TRBV12-3 or TRBV12-4 and TRBJ1-2, with D perhaps TRBD1 (5 bases). The CDR3 runs 15 residues. The V and J ends lost 2 bases and 6 bases respectively, with 16 bases between them. CDR3 in DNA: TGTGCCAGCAGTTTACTCCGGCAGGGTAGAAATGGCTACACCTTC. Amino acid sequence: CASSLLRQGRNGYTF.

This chain joins TRBV12-3 or TRBV12-4 and TRBJ1-1, with no clear D. The V end was cut by 5 bases, the J end by 2 bases, with 9 bases between. The CDR3 consists of 13 residues. Here the CDR3 DNA reads TGTGCCAGCAGTGGGAGGGTTAACACTGAAGCTTTCTTT. It encodes CASSGRVNTEAFF.